This T cell receptor beta chain was observed in a study of T cell repertoires in cytomegalovirus infection. Study overall: Both a matching HLA type and CMV infection were indicated by public TCR beta signatures.

TCRdb processed the reads anew with MiXCR; each CDR3 protein has one entry. The sample holds about 740,000 distinct CDR3 sequences; less than 40% are singletons and the top ten take around 2.8%. The study's findings and limits: Carriers of CMV plus the relevant HLA were identified by cumulative public TCR beta family frequency. HLA-C-restricted CMV clonotypes gave the most frequent clonotype in two of eight donors.

Trimming removed 5 bases at V and 9 bases at J, with 13 bases between. CDR1 is MDHEN and CDR2 is SYDVKM in the germline V gene. The CDR3 contains 12 residues. This clonotype was observed a handful of times. The antigen is unknown. The chain combines TRBV28 with TRBJ1-2; D gene unclear. Material for sequencing was PBMCs. The sequence came from a human donor in good health (CMV status not recorded). Some clones in this sample may be carry-over from other donors' samples. CDR3: CASSLRPDRYTF. CDR3 DNA: TGTGCCAGCAGTCTTCGGCCTGATCGCTACACCTTC.